These 29 T cell receptor beta chains share one sample of origin, sequenced in a study of T cells in Graves' hyperthyroidism and ophthalmopathy. Amplified regions were TCR beta CDR3 sequences from RNA transcripts. TCR CDR3 underwent first-round RT-PCR with the HTBI primer set. TCRdb re-analysed the multiplex PCR reads in MiXCR, keeping a single row per CDR3 protein. The table includes approximately 360,000 distinct CDR3 sequences, approximately 14% detected once. Specimen: blood. These receptors originate from a woman under 30 with Graves' hyperthyroidism that later progressed to Graves' ophthalmopathy.

With regard to this clonotype: One base away lies a much larger clone, so this may be a sequencing read error. The V and J genes are TRBV30 and TRBJ1-1, with D uncertain. There are 13 residues in the CDR3. The germline gives CDR1 GTSNPN, CDR2 SVGIG (reference sequence). The CDR3 loop is CAWRQRMNTGAFF. CDR3 sequence (DNA): TGTGCCTGGAGGCAAAGGATGAACACTGGAGCTTTCTTT.

This clonotype appeared a few times. The rearrangement uses TRBV27 and TRBJ2-1, with 12 bases lining up with TRBD2. CDR3 length equals 15 residues. After removal of 6 bases from V and 7 bases from J, the junction contained 7 bases not matched to a gene. The germline gives CDR1 MNHEY, CDR2 SMNVEV (reference sequence). CDR3 sequence: CASRPGLAGLNEQFF. CDR3 sequence (DNA): TGTGCCAGCAGACCGGGACTAGCGGGCCTGAATGAGCAGTTCTTC.

This clonotype has more than one count but fewer than ten. The chain carries TRBV27 and TRBJ2-5; D might be TRBD1 (5 bases). This CDR3 comprises 15 residues. V lost 4 bases to trimming and J lost 5 bases, with 17 bases between them. Germline CDR1 is MNHEY and CDR2 is SMNVEV (reference sequence). The CDR3 spells CASSSRQGSGETQYF. The DNA of the CDR3 is TGTGCCAGCAGTTCCCGTCAGGGATCTGGGGAGACCCAGTACTTC.

Only a few counts were recorded for this clonotype. This chain uses TRBV27 with TRBJ2-4; maybe TRBD2 (6 bases). The CDR3 is made up of 12 amino acids. From germline, CDR1 is MNHEY and CDR2 SMNVEV (reference sequence). V gave up 8 bases and J gave up 2 bases, with 7 bases separating them. Here the CDR3 reads CASAGPKNIQYF. The CDR3 DNA sequence: TGTGCCAGCGCGGGACCCAAAAACATTCAGTACTTC.

This clonotype was counted a few times. The chain couples TRBV6-1 to TRBJ2-2, with 9 positions matching TRBD1. This CDR3 is built from 16 residues. From germline, CDR1 is MNHNS and CDR2 SASEGT. The trim removed 6 bases at V and 2 bases at J, leaving 7 bases unmatched. CDR3 DNA: TGTGCCAGCAGGAAGTCGACAGGGGGTAACACCGGGGAGCTGTTTTTT. Translation: CASRKSTGGNTGELFF.

Ten or more counts support this clonotype. The V call is TRBV28, the J call TRBJ1-2; D unclear. The CDR3 spans 17 residues. V shed 5 bases and J shed 0 bases, with 19 bases lying between them. Germline assignment: CDR1 MDHEN and CDR2 SYDVKM. For the CDR3, the DNA is TGTGCCAGCAGTGTCCCGGGGTTGAGGCCAACTAACTATGGCTACACCTTC. It is translated as CASSVPGLRPTNYGYTF.

A few counts support this clonotype. V and J are TRBV27 and TRBJ2-5; D is ambiguous. Germline CDR1 MNHEY, CDR2 SMNVEV (reference sequence). Deletions cut 5 bases from V and 4 bases from J, with 8 bases between. The CDR3 covers 12 residues. CDR3 DNA sequence: TGTGCCAGCAGTCCCGTCGGAGAGACCCAGTACTTC. The encoded protein is CASSPVGETQYF.

The rearrangement links TRBV20-1 to TRBJ1-5, with a possible D match to TRBD1 (5 bases). With 4 bases removed from V and 0 bases from J, the gap between germline ends came to 10 bases. The CDR3 has 14 residues. Germline assignment: CDR1 DFQATT and CDR2 SNEGSKA (reference sequence). The DNA of the CDR3 is TGCAGTGCTAATGGACATAGTAGCAATCAGCCCCAGCATTTT. This codes for CSANGHSSNQPQHF.

This clonotype has a count of ten or more. The chain links TRBV7-2 to TRBJ2-1; D is unclear. V was shortened by 5 bases and J by 7 bases, with 9 bases between the two germline ends. CDR3 size: 12 residues. From germline, CDR1 is SGHTA and CDR2 FQGNSA. As DNA, the CDR3 is TGTGCCAGCAGCCCTCACCTTAATGAGCAGTTCTTC. This sequence encodes CASSPHLNEQFF.

The table lists this clonotype with many counts. V gene TRBV6-2 or TRBV6-3 combines with J gene TRBJ2-5, with a tentative D call TRBD2 (6 bases). Trimming shortened V by 4 bases and J by 3 bases, and 12 bases separated the two germline ends. The CDR3 loop spans 14 amino acids. CDR1 and CDR2 from the germline V gene are MNHEY and SVGEGT. CDR3: CASSSTRREETQYF. In DNA form, the CDR3 reads TGTGCCAGCAGTTCCACCCGGAGGGAAGAGACCCAGTACTTC.

This clonotype has at least ten counts. The chain carries TRBV10-3 and TRBJ1-1; 7 positions match TRBD1. The CDR3 extends over 14 amino acids. Germline assignment: CDR1 ENHRY and CDR2 SYGVKD. V was pared by 10 bases and J by 3 bases, with 11 bases of the junction left unmatched. CDR3 nucleotide sequence: TGTGCCACCACGGCCGACAGGGTGGACACTGAAGCTTTCTTT. Translating gives CATTADRVDTEAFF.

This chain links TRBV27 with TRBJ2-7, with 12 bases matching TRBD2. CDR1 is MNHEY and CDR2 is SMNVEV in the germline V gene (reference sequence). This CDR3 comprises 16 residues. J gave up 3 bases and V 0 bases, and 3 bases lay outside the gene matches. The CDR3 spells CASSLSLAGGHYEQYF. The CDR3 DNA is TGTGCCAGCAGTTTATCCCTAGCGGGAGGGCACTACGAGCAGTACTTC.

This clonotype was counted at least ten times. The chain links TRBV11-2 to TRBJ2-2; D gene uncertain. The V gene lost 5 bases and the J gene lost 1 base, with 5 bases spanning the gap. The germline CDR1 and CDR2 sequences are SGHAT and FQNNGV. CDR3 length: 13 amino acids. In DNA form, the CDR3 reads TGTGCCAGCAGCCGCGTGAACACCGGGGAGCTGTTTTTT. Translated: CASSRVNTGELFF. Full variable domain (remainder filled in from reference TRBV11-2 and TRBJ2-2): EAGVAQSPRYKIIEKRQSVAFWCNPISGHATLYWYQQILGQGPKLLIQFQNNGVVDDSQLPKDRFSAERLKGVDSTLKIQPAKLEDSAVYLCASSRVNTGELFFGEGSRLTVL.

This clonotype was seen at least ten times. One end of the junction varies from germline; a read error may be responsible. The chain has TRBV2 and TRBJ1-1; 7 nucleotides match TRBD1. CDR3 length equals 15 residues. Germline V gene data show CDR1 as SNHLY and CDR2 as FYNNEI. This CDR3 reads CASRGGQTVNTESFF. In DNA form, the CDR3 reads TGTGCCAGCAGAGGGGGACAGACCGTGAACACTGAATCTTTCTTT.

The chain joins TRBV10-3 to TRBJ2-2; 8 bases agree with TRBD2. The CDR3 loop spans 16 amino acids. The junction had 3 bases not matched to a gene; V was cut back by 2 bases and J by 1 base. The germline V gene encodes CDR1 ENHRY and CDR2 SYGVKD. In nucleotides, the CDR3 is TGTGCCATCAGTGAGGGCGGGAGGTTGAACACCGGGGAGCTGTTTTTT. As protein: CAISEGGRLNTGELFF.

This clonotype was found once. One junction end does not reproduce the germline sequence, and a read error may be involved. The chain uses TRBV4-2 and TRBJ2-7, with 9 bases lining up with TRBD1. Germline V gives CDR1 LGHNA, CDR2 YNFKEQ. This CDR3 has 16 residues. The CDR3 sequence: CTSSQVSDRGTYEQYF. In DNA form, the CDR3 reads TGTACCAGCAGCCAGGTATCGGACAGGGGCACCTACGAGCAGTACTTC.

This clonotype was observed many times. The chain employs TRBV5-5 and TRBJ1-2; 8 bases map to TRBD1. CDR3 length equals 15 residues. J lost 6 bases, V lost 0 bases, and 7 bases had no gene match. CDR1 and CDR2 (germline): SGHKS, YYEKEE (reference sequence). This CDR3 is CASSLGAGGVHGYTF. CDR3 DNA: TGTGCCAGCAGCTTGGGGGCAGGGGGCGTCCATGGCTACACCTTC.

This clonotype was seen a handful of times. This rearrangement joins TRBV14 to TRBJ1-5; 9 nucleotides match TRBD1. Germline V CDR1 and CDR2: SGHDN, FVKESK. There are 13 residues in the CDR3. V lost 8 bases and J lost 5; bases outside the gene matches: 4. This CDR3 reads CASHRGRDQPQHF. The CDR3 bases are TGTGCCAGCCACAGGGGGCGCGATCAGCCCCAGCATTTT. The full variable domain, in which reference TRBV14 and TRBJ1-5 provide the parts outside the CDR3, is EAGVTQFPSHSVIEKGQTVTLRCDPISGHDNLYWYRRVMGKEIKFLLHFVKESKQDESGMPNNRFLAERTGGTYSTLKVQPAELEDSGVYFCASHRGRDQPQHFGDGTRLSIL.

This clonotype has only a few counts. This chain connects TRBV20-1 to TRBJ1-6; 9 bases agree with TRBD1. Germline V gives CDR1 DFQATT, CDR2 SNEGSKA (reference sequence). J lost 1 base, V lost 0 bases, and 4 bases had no gene match. The CDR3 is made up of 17 amino acids. The CDR3 coding sequence is TGCAGTGCTAGAGAGACAGGGGGGTCGTCCTATAATTCACCCCTCCACTTT. Its protein is CSARETGGSSYNSPLHF.

About this clonotype itself: A read error is possible here, since a much larger clone lies one base away. V is TRBV7-2 and J is TRBJ2-7; 7 bases align to TRBD1. The J call may be incorrect, as the DNA end agrees better with TRBJ2-1. This CDR3 contains 14 residues. Germline CDR1 SGHTA, CDR2 FQGNSA. The DNA of the CDR3 is TGTGCCAGCAGCTACGGGACAGAAGCCTACGAGCAGTTCTTC. Its protein is CASSYGTEAYEQFF.

This clonotype was picked up a small number of times. The chain uses TRBV28 and TRBJ2-5, with TRBD1 matching over 8 bases. Germline V lookup: CDR1 MDHEN, CDR2 SYDVKM. V lost 3 bases, J lost 4 bases, and 1 base stayed unmatched. The CDR3 is made up of 13 amino acids. The CDR3 nucleotides read TGTGCCAGCAGTTTTCAGGGGGCAGAGACCCAGTACTTC. Translation gives CASSFQGAETQYF. The full variable domain, its missing parts supplied by reference TRBV28 and TRBJ2-5, is DVKVTQSSRYLVKRTGEKVFLECVQDMDHENMFWYRQDPGLGLRLIYFSYDVKMKEKGDIPEGYSVSREKKERFSLILESASTNQTSMYLCASSFQGAETQYFGPGTRLLVL.

There are many counts of this clonotype. The CDR3 region has the DNA TGCAGTGCAGGGGGCGAGTACGAGCAGTACTTC. Its protein is CSAGGEYEQYF. The chain has TRBV20-1 and TRBJ2-7; the match to TRBD1 covers 7 bases. V was pared by 6 bases and J by 4 bases, with 3 bases of the junction left unmatched. Germline CDR1 and CDR2: DFQATT and SNEGSKA (reference sequence). This CDR3 has 11 residues.

J is TRBJ1-4 and V is TRBV20-1; possibly TRBD1 for D (6 bases). Trimming took 8 bases from V and 10 from J, leaving 17 bases between them. Per the germline V gene, CDR1 is DFQATT and CDR2 is SNEGSKA (reference sequence). The length of the CDR3 is 12 residues. The CDR3 sequence is CSTRGEEAKLFF. As DNA, the CDR3 is TGCAGTACCAGGGGTGAGGAAGCAAAACTGTTTTTT.

This clonotype was seen ten or more times. The chain uses TRBV2 and TRBJ1-5; 7 nucleotides agree with TRBD1. CDR3 length: 15 amino acids. After removal of 7 bases from V and 2 bases from J, the junction contained 8 bases not matched to a gene. Germline loops: CDR1 SNHLY, CDR2 FYNNEI. As DNA, the CDR3 is TGTGCCAGCACTACAGGGGATGGAGGCAATCAGCCCCAGCATTTT. This translates into CASTTGDGGNQPQHF.

This sequence joins TRBV5-5 and TRBJ2-3; the D gene could be TRBD1 or TRBD2 (5 bases each). CDR3 length equals 16 residues. The germline gives CDR1 SGHKS, CDR2 YYEKEE (reference sequence). The germline V and J ends were trimmed by 3 bases and 1 base, with 15 bases remaining between them. The CDR3 region is CASSSGPDTRTDTQYF. CDR3 DNA sequence: TGTGCCAGCAGCTCGGGACCCGACACGCGCACAGATACGCAGTATTTT.

The V and J genes are TRBV6-1 and TRBJ2-7, with TRBD1 matching 8 bases. The J call may be in error: the DNA end matches TRBJ2-1 better. There are 17 residues in the CDR3. Germline lookup yields CDR1 MNHNS and CDR2 SASEGT. The CDR3 bases are TGTGCCAGCAGGGTCCTGGGAACGGGACAGGCTTCCTACGAGCAGTTCTTC. It is translated as CASRVLGTGQASYEQFF.

This clonotype showed up many times. The chain couples TRBV28 to TRBJ1-6, with TRBD1 identical over 8 bases. This CDR3 has 15 amino acids. Per germline, CDR1 MDHEN and CDR2 SYDVKM. The V segment lost 6 bases and the J segment 7 bases; nucleotides outside the gene matches: 8. The CDR3 DNA follows: TGTGCCAGCAGCCAATGGACAGGGCTAAATTCACCCCTCCACTTT. Its translation: CASSQWTGLNSPLHF. Based on the CDR3 plus reference TRBV28 and TRBJ1-6, the full variable domain is DVKVTQSSRYLVKRTGEKVFLECVQDMDHENMFWYRQDPGLGLRLIYFSYDVKMKEKGDIPEGYSVSREKKERFSLILESASTNQTSMYLCASSQWTGLNSPLHFGNGTRLTVT.

This chain links TRBV9 with TRBJ2-6; TRBD1 might be the D (6 bases). Germline V gene data show CDR1 as SGDLS and CDR2 as YYNGEE. Trimming took off 0 bases at V and 2 bases at J, with 6 bases between the two ends. CDR3 length: 15 amino acids. This CDR3 reads CASSVAGAGANVLTF. DNA of the CDR3: TGTGCCAGCAGCGTAGCAGGGGCTGGGGCCAACGTCCTGACTTTC.

Ten or more counts support this clonotype. The genes are TRBV7-8 and TRBJ2-7; 7 bases match TRBD1. The CDR3 length is 17 residues. Germline loops: CDR1 SGHVS, CDR2 FQNEAQ. Trimming at V came to 7 bases and at J to 6 bases, leaving 21 bases not matched to a gene. The CDR3 spells CASIPILDRAILSEQYF. In nucleotides, the CDR3 is TGTGCCAGCATCCCAATCCTCGACAGGGCCATTCTATCCGAGCAGTACTTC. The whole variable domain, remainder taken from reference TRBV7-8 and TRBJ2-7, is GAGVSQSPRYKVAKRGQDVALRCDPISGHVSLFWYQQALGQGPEFLTYFQNEAQLDKSGLPSDRFFAERPEGSVSTLKIQRTQQEDSAVYLCASIPILDRAILSEQYFGPGTRLTVT.